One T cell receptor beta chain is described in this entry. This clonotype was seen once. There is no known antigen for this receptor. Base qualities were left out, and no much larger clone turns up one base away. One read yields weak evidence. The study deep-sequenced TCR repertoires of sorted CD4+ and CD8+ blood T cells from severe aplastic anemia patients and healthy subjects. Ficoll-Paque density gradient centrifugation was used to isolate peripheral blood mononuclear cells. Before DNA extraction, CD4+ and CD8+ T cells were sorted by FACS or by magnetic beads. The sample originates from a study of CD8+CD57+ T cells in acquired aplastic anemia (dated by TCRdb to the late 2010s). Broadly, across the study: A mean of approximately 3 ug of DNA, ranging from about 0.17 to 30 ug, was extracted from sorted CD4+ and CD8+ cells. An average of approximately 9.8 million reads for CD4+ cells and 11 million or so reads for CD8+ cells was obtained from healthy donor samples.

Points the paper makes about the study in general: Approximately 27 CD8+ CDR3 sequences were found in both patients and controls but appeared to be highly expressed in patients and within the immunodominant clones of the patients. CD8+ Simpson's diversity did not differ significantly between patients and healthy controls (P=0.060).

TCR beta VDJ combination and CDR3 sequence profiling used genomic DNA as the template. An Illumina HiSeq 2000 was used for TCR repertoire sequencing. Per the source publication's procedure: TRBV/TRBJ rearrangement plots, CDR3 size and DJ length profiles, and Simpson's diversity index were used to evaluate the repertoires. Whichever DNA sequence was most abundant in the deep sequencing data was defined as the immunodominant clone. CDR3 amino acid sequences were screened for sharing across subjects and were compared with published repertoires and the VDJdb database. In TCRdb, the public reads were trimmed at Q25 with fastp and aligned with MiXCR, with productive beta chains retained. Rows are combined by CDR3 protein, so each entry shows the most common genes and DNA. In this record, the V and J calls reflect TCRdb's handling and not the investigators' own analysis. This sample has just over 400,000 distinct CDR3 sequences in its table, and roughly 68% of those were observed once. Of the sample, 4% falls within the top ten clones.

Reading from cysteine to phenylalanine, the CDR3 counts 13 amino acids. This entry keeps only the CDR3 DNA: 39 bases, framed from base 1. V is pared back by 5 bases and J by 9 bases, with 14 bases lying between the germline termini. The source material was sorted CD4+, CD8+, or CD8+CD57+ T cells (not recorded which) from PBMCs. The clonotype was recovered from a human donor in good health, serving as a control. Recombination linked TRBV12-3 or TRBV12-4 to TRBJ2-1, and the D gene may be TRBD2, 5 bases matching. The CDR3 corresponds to CASSRVPEGEQFF. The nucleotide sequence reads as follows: TGTGCCAGCAGTCGAGTGCCCGAGGGTGAGCAGTTCTTC.